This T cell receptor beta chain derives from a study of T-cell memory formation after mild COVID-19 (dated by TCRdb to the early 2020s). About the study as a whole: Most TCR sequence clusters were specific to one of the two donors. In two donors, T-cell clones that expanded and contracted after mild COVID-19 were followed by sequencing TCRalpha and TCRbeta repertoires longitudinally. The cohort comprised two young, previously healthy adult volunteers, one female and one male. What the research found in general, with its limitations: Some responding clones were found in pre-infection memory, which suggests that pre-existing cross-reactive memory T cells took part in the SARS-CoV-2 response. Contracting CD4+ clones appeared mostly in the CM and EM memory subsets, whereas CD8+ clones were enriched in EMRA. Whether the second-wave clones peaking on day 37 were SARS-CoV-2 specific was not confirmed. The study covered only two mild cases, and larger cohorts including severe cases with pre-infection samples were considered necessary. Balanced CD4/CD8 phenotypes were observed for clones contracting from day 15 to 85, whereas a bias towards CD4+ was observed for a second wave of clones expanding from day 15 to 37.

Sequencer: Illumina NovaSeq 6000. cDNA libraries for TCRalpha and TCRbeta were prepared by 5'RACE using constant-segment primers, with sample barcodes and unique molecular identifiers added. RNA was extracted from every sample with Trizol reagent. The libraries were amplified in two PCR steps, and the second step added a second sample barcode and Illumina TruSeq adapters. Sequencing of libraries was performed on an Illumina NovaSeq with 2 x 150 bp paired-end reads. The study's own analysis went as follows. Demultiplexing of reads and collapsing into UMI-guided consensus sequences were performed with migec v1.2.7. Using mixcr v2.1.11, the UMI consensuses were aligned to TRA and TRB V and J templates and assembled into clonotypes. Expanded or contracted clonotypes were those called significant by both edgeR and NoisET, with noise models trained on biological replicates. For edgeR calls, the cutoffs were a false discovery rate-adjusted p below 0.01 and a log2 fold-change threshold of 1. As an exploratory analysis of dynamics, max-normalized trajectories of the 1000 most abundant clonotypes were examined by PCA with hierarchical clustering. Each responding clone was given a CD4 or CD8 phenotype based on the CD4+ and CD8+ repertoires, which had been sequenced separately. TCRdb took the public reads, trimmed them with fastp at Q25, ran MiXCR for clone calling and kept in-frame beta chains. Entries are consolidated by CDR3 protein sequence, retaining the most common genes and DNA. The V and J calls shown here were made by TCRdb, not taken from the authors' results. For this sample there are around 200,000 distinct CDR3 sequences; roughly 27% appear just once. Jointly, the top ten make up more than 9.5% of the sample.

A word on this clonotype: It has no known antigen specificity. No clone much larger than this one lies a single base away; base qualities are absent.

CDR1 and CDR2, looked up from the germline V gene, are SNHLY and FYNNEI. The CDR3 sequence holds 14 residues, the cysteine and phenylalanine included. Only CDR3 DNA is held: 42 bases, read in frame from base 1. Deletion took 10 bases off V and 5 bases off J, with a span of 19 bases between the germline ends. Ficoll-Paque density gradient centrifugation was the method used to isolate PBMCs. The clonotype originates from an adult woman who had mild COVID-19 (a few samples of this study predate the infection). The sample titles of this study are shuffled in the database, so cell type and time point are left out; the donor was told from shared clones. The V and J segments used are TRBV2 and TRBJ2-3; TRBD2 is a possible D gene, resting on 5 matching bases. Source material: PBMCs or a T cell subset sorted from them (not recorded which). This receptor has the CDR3 CAIGPGMKGDTQYF. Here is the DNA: TGTGCCATCGGACCGGGGATGAAGGGAGATACGCAGTATTTT. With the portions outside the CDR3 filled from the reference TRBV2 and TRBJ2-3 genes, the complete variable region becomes EPEVTQTPSHQVTQMGQEVILRCVPISNHLYFYWYRQILGQKVEFLVSFYNNEISEKSEIFDDQFSVERPDGSNFTLKIRSTKLEDSAMYFCAIGPGMKGDTQYFGPGTRLTVL.